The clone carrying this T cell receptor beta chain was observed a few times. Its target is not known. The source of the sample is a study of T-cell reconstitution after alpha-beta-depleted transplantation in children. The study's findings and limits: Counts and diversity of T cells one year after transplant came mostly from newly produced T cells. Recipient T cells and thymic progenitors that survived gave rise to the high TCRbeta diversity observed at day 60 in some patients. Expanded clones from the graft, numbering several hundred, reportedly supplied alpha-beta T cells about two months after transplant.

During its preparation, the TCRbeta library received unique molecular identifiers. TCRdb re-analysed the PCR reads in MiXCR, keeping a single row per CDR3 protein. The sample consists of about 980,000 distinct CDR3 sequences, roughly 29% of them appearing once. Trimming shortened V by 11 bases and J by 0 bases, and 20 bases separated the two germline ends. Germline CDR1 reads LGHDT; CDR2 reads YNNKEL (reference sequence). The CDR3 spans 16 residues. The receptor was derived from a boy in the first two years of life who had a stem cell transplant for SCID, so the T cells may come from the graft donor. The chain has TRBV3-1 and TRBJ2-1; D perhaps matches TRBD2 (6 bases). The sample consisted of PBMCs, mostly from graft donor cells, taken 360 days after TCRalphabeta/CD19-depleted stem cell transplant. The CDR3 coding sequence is TGTGCCTCGTCGCGGGGCCTAACTAGCTCCTACAATGAGCAGTTCTTC. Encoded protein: CASSRGLTSSYNEQFF.